These T cell receptor beta chains were read from a single sample in a study of cytomegalovirus exposure and HLA in healthy donors. Repertoires were generated with immunoSEQ multiplex PCR, while TCRdb's copy carries only in-frame clones and drops some. The table for this sample gives 100,000 to 150,000 clones. What was sequenced was PBMCs. All receptors come from a man aged 18 to 35 in good health and CMV-seronegative. CDR3s include the opening cysteine and the closing phenylalanine or tryptophan. The order of the fields is J gene, D gene, V gene, CDR3 DNA, CDR3 protein. D genes are given only for firm matches.

TRBJ2-2 | TRBD2 | TRBV4-2 | TGTGCCAGCAGCCAAGAGGCGGGAGGCTCTATCACCGGGGAGCTGTTTTTT | CASSQEAGGSITGELFF
TRBJ1-6 | TRBD1 | TRBV7-9 | TGTGCCAGCGGCTTAGCGGACAGGTATAATTCACCCCTCCACTTT | CASGLADRYNSPLHF
TRBJ2-2 | . | TRBV7-8 | TGTGCCAGCAGCTTAGCGGGGCGTCACACCGGGGAGCTGTTTTTT | CASSLAGRHTGELFF
TRBJ1-1 | TRBD1 | TRBV7-3 | TGTGCCAGCAGCTTACTGGGGACAGGGGGCGGAACTGAAGCTTTCTTT | CASSLLGTGGGTEAFF
TRBJ2-7 | . | TRBV10-3 | TGTGCCATCAGCCGAAGTAGACAACCGGGAACCTACGAGCAGTACTTC | CAISRSRQPGTYEQYF
TRBJ2-5 | . | TRBV27 | TGTGCCAGCAGTCCCGCACCAGGGGCCTTTGTAGAGACCCAGTACTTC | CASSPAPGAFVETQYF
TRBJ1-1 | . | TRBV6-6 | TGTGCCAGCAGTTACTCAGAGGGATACACTGAAGCTTTCTTT | CASSYSEGYTEAFF
TRBJ1-2 | . | TRBV10-3 | TGTGCCATCAGTGACAGGGGCTTTTATGGCTACACCTTC | CAISDRGFYGYTF
TRBJ2-7 | . | TRBV11-3 | TGTGCCAGCAGCCCGGACAGCTACGAGCAGTACTTC | CASSPDSYEQYF
TRBJ1-5 | TRBD1 | TRBV28 | TGTGCCAGCAGCCTACCGCAACATTCAGGACAGGGGGCCGGTCAGCCCCAGCATTTT | CASSLPQHSGQGAGQPQHF
TRBJ2-4 | TRBD2 | TRBV5-8 | TGTGCCAGCAGCTACCGATTTCCGGGACTAGCGGGCCAGTACTTC | CASSYRFPGLAGQYF
TRBJ2-5 | . | TRBV7-3 | TGTGCCAGCAGCTTACGGGTCCGGGAGACCCAGTACTTC | CASSLRVRETQYF